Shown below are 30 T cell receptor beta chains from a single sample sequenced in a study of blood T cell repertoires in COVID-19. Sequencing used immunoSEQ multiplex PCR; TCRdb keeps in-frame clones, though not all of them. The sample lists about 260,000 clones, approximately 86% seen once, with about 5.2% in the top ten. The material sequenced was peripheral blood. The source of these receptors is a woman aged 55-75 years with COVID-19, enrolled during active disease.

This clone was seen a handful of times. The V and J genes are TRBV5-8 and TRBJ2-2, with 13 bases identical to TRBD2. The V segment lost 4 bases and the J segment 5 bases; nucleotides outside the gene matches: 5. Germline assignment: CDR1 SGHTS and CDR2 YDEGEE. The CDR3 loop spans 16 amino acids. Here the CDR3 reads CASSAMGLAGTGELFF. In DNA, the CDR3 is TGTGCCAGCAGCGCGATGGGACTAGCGGGGACCGGGGAGCTGTTTTTT.

The CDR3 sequence is CAISLLAGGLNEQFF. For the CDR3, the DNA is TGTGCCATCAGCCTACTAGCGGGAGGGCTCAATGAGCAGTTCTTC. This chain links TRBV10-3 with TRBJ2-1; 13 bases agree with TRBD2. Unmatched junction bases numbered 5, after V lost 6 bases and J lost 6 bases. Germline loops: CDR1 ENHRY, CDR2 SYGVKD. This CDR3 spans 15 amino acids.

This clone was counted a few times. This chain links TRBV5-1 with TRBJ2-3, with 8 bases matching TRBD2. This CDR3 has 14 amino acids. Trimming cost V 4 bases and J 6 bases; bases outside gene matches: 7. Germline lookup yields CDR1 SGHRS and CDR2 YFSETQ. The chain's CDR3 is CASSTSGGRDTQYF. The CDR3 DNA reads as TGCGCCAGCAGCACCTCGGGGGGGCGCGATACGCAGTATTTT. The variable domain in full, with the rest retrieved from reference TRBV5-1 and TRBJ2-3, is KAGVTQTPRYLIKTRGQQVTLSCSPISGHRSVSWYQQTPGQGLQFLFEYFSETQRNKGNFPGRFSGRQFSNSRSEMNVSTLELGDSALYLCASSTSGGRDTQYFGPGTRLTVL.

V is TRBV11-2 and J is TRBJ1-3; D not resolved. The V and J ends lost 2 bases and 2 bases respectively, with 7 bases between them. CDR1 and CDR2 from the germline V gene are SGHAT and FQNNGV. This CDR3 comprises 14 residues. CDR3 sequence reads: CASSLFGAGNTIYF. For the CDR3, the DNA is TGTGCCAGCAGCTTATTCGGGGCTGGAAACACCATATATTTT.

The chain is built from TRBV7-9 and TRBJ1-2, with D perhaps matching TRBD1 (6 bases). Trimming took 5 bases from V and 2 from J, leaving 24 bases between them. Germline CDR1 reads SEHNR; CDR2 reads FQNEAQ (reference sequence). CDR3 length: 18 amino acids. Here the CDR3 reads CASSPQGHSFKSNYGYTF. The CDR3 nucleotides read TGTGCCAGCAGCCCCCAGGGACACTCCTTTAAATCAAACTATGGCTACACCTTC. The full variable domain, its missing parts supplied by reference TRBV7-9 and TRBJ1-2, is DTGVSQNPRHKITKRGQNVTFRCDPISEHNRLYWYRQTLGQGPEFLTYFQNEAQLEKSRLLSDRFSAERPKGSFSTLEIQRTEQGDSAMYLCASSPQGHSFKSNYGYTFGSGTRLTVV.

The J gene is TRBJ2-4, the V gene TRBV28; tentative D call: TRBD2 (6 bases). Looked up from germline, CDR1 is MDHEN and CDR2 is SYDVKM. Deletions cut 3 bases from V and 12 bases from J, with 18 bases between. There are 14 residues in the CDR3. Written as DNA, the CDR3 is TGTGCCAGCAGTTTGTGGGGGGAGCGGTTTGCTCAGTACTTC. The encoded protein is CASSLWGERFAQYF.

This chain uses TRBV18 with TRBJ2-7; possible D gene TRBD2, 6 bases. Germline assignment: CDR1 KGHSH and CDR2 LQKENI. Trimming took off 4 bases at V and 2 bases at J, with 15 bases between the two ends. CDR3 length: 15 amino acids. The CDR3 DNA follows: TGTGCCAGCTCACAGGGAAGTTGGGGGGCCTACGAGCAGTACTTC. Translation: CASSQGSWGAYEQYF. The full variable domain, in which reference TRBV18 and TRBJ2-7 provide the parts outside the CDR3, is NAGVMQNPRHLVRRRGQEARLRCSPMKGHSHVYWYRQLPEEGLKFMVYLQKENIIDESGMPKERFSAEFPKEGPSILRIQQVVRGDSAAYFCASSQGSWGAYEQYFGPGTRLTVT.

The CDR3 here is CASSESGRFRGADTQYF. CDR3 nucleotide sequence: TGTGCCAGCAGTGAATCGGGACGTTTCCGGGGGGCAGATACGCAGTATTTT. The gene calls are TRBV25-1 and TRBJ2-3, with 7 nucleotides matching TRBD2. There are 17 residues in the CDR3. Germline V lookup: CDR1 MGHDK, CDR2 SYGVNS. V dropped 1 base and J dropped 4; count of bases not matched to a gene: 11.

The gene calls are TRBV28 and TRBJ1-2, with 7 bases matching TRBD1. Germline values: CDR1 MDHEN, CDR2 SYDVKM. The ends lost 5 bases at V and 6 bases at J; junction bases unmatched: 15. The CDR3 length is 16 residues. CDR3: CASSPWTGAPKNGYTF. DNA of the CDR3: TGTGCCAGCAGTCCGTGGACAGGCGCACCAAAAAATGGCTACACCTTC.

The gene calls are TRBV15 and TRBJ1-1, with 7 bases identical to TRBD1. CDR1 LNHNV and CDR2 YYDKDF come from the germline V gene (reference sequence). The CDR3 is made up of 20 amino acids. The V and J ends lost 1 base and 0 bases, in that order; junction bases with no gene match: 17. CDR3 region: CATSRASPGTAAGLNTEAFF. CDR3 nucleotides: TGTGCCACCAGCAGAGCTAGTCCCGGGACAGCGGCGGGTCTGAACACTGAAGCTTTCTTT. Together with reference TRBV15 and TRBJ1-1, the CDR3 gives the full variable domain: DAMVIQNPRYQVTQFGKPVTLSCSQTLNHNVMYWYQQKSSQAPKLLFHYYDKDFNNEADTPDNFQSRRPNTSFCFLDIRSPGLGDTAMYLCATSRASPGTAAGLNTEAFFGQGTRLTVV.

CDR3 DNA: TGTGCCAGCAGCCGAGTGAGGCCCGGGGAGCTGTTTTTT. Amino acid sequence: CASSRVRPGELFF. This chain links TRBV14 with TRBJ2-2; D gene unclear. Trimming stripped 4 bases from V and 6 bases from J, with 9 bases between. CDR1 and CDR2 (germline): SGHDN, FVKESK. This CDR3 has 13 residues.

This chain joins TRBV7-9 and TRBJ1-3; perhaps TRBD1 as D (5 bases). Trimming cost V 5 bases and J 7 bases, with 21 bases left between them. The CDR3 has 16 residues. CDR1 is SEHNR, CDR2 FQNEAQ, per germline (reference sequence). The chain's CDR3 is CASSPRPAGPRNTIYF. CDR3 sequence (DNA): TGTGCCAGCAGCCCCCGCCCGGCAGGGCCGAGGAACACCATATATTTT.

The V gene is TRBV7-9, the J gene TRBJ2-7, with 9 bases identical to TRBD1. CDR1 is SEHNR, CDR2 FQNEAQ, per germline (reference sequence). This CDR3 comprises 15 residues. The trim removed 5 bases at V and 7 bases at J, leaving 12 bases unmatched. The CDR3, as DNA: TGTGCCAGCAGCGCCTCCGGGACAGGGAATTCTGAGCAGTACTTC. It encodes CASSASGTGNSEQYF.

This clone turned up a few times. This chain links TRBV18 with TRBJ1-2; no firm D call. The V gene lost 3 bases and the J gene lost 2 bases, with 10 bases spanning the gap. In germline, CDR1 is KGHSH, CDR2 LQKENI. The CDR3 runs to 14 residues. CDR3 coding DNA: TGTGCCAGCTCACCGGCTCCGAGGAACTATGGCTACACCTTC. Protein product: CASSPAPRNYGYTF.

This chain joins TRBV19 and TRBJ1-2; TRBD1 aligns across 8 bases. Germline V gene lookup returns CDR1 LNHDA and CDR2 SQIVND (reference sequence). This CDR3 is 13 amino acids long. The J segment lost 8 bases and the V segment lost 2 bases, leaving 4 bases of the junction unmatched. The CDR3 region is CASSIPGTGGYTF. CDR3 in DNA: TGTGCCAGTAGTATACCCGGGACAGGAGGCTACACCTTC.

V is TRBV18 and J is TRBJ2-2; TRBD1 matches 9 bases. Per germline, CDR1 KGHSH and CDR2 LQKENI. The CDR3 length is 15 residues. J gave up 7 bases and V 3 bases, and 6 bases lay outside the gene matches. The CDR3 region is CASSPGQGKNGELFF. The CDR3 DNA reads TGTGCCAGCTCACCGGGACAGGGAAAGAACGGGGAGCTGTTTTTT. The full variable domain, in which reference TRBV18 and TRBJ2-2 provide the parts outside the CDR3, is NAGVMQNPRHLVRRRGQEARLRCSPMKGHSHVYWYRQLPEEGLKFMVYLQKENIIDESGMPKERFSAEFPKEGPSILRIQQVVRGDSAAYFCASSPGQGKNGELFFGEGSRLTVL.

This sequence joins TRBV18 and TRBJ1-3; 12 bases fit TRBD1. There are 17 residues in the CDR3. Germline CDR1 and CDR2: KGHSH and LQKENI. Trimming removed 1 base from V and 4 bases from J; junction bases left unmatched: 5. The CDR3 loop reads CASSPLGQGAKGNTIYF. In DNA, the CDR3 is TGTGCCAGCTCACCACTGGGACAGGGGGCTAAAGGAAACACCATATATTTT.

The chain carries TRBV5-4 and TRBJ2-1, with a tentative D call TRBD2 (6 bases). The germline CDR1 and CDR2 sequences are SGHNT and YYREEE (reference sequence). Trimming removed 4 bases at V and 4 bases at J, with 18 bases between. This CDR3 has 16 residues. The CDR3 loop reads CASSGGREKGYNEQFF. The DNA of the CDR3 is TGTGCCAGCAGCGGGGGTCGGGAGAAGGGTTACAATGAGCAGTTCTTC.

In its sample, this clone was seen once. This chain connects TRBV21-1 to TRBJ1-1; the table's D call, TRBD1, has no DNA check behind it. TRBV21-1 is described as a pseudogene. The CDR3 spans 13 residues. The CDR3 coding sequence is TGTGCCAGCAGCACCCCGACAGACACTGAAGCTTTCTTT. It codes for CASSTPTDTEAFF.

CDR3 in DNA: TGTGCCAGCAGCTTAGGAGGAGGGGACGGCTACACCTTC. This translates into CASSLGGGDGYTF. The rearrangement uses TRBV11-3 and TRBJ1-2; D may be TRBD1 (5 bases). The V end lost 1 base, the J end lost 8 bases, and 11 bases lay between the germline ends. Per the germline V gene, CDR1 is SGHNT and CDR2 is YENEEA. The CDR3 is 13 residues long.

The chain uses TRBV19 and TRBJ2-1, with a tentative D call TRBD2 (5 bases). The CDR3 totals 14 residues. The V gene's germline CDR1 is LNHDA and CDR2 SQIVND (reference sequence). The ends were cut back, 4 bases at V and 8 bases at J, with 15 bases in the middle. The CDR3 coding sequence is TGTGCCAGTAGTACGGAACTAGTTACCGATGAGCAGTTCTTC. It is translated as CASSTELVTDEQFF.

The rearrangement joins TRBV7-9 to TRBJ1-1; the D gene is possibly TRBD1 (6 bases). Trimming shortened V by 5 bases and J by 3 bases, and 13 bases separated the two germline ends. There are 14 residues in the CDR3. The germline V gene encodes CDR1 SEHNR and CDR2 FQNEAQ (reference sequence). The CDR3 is CASSITGRDTEAFF. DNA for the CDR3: TGTGCCAGCAGCATCACAGGGAGGGACACTGAAGCTTTCTTT. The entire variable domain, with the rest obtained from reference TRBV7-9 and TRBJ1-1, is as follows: DTGVSQNPRHKITKRGQNVTFRCDPISEHNRLYWYRQTLGQGPEFLTYFQNEAQLEKSRLLSDRFSAERPKGSFSTLEIQRTEQGDSAMYLCASSITGRDTEAFFGQGTRLTVV.

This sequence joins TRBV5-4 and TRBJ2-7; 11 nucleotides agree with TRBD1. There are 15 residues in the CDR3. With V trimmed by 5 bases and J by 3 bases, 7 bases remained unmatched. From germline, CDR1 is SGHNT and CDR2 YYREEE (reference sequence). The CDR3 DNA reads TGTGCCAGCAGTGCCGGGACAGGGGGTTTCTACGAGCAGTACTTC. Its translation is CASSAGTGGFYEQYF. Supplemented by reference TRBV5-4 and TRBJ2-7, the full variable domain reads ETGVTQSPTHLIKTRGQQVTLRCSSQSGHNTVSWYQQALGQGPQFIFQYYREEENGRGNFPPRFSGLQFPNYSSELNVNALELDDSALYLCASSAGTGGFYEQYFGPGTRLTVT.

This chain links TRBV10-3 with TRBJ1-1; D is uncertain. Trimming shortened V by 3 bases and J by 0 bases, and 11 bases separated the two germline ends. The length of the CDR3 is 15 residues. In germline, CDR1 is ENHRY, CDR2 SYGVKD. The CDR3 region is CAISDSGQVNTEAFF. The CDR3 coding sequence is TGTGCCATCAGTGACAGTGGTCAGGTGAACACTGAAGCTTTCTTT.

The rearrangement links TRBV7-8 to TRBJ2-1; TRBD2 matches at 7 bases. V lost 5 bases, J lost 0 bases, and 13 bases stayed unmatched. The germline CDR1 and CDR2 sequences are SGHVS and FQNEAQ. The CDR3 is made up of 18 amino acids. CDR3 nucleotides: TGTGCCAGCAGCCCATACGGCCAGCGGGGCATCTCCTACAATGAGCAGTTCTTC. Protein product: CASSPYGQRGISYNEQFF.

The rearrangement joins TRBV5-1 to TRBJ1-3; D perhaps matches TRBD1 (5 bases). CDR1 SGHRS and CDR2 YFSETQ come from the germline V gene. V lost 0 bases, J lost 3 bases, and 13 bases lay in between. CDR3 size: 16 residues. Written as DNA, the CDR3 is TGCGCCAGCAGCTTGGCGGGGGAGAGGTATGGAAACACCATATATTTT. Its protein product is CASSLAGERYGNTIYF.

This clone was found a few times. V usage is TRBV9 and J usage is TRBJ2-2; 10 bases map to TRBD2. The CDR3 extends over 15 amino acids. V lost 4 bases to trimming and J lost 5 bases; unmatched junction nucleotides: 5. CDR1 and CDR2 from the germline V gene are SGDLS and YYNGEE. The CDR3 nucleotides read TGTGCCAGCAGCTCTAGCGGGAGTAAAACCGGGGAGCTGTTTTTT. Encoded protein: CASSSSGSKTGELFF.

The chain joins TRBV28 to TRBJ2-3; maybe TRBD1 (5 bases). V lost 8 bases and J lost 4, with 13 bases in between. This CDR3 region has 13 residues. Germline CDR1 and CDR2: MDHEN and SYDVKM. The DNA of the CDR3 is TGTGCCAGCGAGGTTGGACAATCAGATACGCAGTATTTT. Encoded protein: CASEVGQSDTQYF.

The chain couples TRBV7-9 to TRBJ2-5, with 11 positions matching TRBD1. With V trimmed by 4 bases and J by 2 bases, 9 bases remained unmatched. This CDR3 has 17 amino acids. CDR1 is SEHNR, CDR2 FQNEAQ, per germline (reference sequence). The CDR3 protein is CASSSPPGTGGQETQYF. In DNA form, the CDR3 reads TGTGCCAGCAGCTCCCCCCCCGGGACAGGGGGACAAGAGACCCAGTACTTC. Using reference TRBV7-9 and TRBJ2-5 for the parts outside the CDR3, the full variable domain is DTGVSQNPRHKITKRGQNVTFRCDPISEHNRLYWYRQTLGQGPEFLTYFQNEAQLEKSRLLSDRFSAERPKGSFSTLEIQRTEQGDSAMYLCASSSPPGTGGQETQYFGPGTRLLVL.

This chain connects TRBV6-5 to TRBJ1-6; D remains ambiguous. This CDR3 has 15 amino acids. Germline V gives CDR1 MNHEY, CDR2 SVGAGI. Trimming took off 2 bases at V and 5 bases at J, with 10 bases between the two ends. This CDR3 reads CASSYTGTDNSPLHF. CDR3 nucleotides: TGTGCCAGCAGTTACACGGGAACGGATAATTCACCCCTCCACTTT.